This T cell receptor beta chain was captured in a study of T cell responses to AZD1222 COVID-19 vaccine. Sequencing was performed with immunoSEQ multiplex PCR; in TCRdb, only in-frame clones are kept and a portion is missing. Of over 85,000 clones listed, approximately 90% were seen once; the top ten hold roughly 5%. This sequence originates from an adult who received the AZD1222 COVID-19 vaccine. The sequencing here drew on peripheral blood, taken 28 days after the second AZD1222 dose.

CDR3 sequence: CASSLESGRTYEQYF. The CDR3 DNA sequence: TGTGCCAGCAGCTTAGAGTCCGGCAGAACCTACGAGCAGTACTTC. The genes are TRBV11-2 and TRBJ2-7; D remains ambiguous. Germline V gene lookup returns CDR1 SGHAT and CDR2 FQNNGV. The CDR3 is made up of 15 amino acids. V lost 0 bases, J lost 2 bases, and 11 bases lay in between.